The 23 T cell receptor beta chains below come from one sample, sequenced in a study of PD-L1 blockade in urothelial cancer. Sequenced by immunoSEQ multiplex PCR; TCRdb stores in-frame clones only, minus some. The data hold tens of thousands of clones, with around 87% observed a single time. Stated time point: pretreatment peripheral blood. The starting material was PBMCs, obtained around atezolizumab (anti-PD-L1) treatment. These receptors were obtained from a man between 60 and 70 years old with urothelial cancer.

V gene TRBV7-2 combines with J gene TRBJ2-5, with 8 bases that match TRBD2. Germline V lookup: CDR1 SGHTA, CDR2 FQGNSA. V shed 7 bases, J shed 5 bases, and the junction held 12 bases outside the gene matches. This CDR3 contains 15 residues. CDR3 nucleotide sequence: TGTGCCAGCACGCGGGCCGGGGGGGTTAGGGAGACCCAGTACTTC. Translation: CASTRAGGVRETQYF.

V gene TRBV27 combines with J gene TRBJ2-3; D may be TRBD1 (6 bases). The germline CDR1 and CDR2 sequences are MNHEY and SMNVEV (reference sequence). This CDR3 comprises 13 residues. The ends were cut back, 6 bases at V and 2 bases at J, with 9 bases in the middle. The CDR3 protein is CASRDSSTDTQYF. The DNA for the CDR3 is TGTGCCAGCAGGGACAGCTCCACAGATACGCAGTATTTT.

This chain uses TRBV28 with TRBJ1-5; 8 nucleotides align to TRBD1. Germline CDR1 reads MDHEN; CDR2 reads SYDVKM. The V gene end was trimmed by 5 bases and the J gene end by 4 bases; junction bases not matched to a gene: 7. The CDR3 totals 15 residues. The CDR3 nucleotides are TGTGCCAGCAGTACCCCCGGACAGGGAAATCAGCCCCAGCATTTT. The encoded protein is CASSTPGQGNQPQHF.

The chain joins TRBV7-2 to TRBJ1-1; the D gene is possibly TRBD1 (5 bases). The ends were cut back, 5 bases at V and 0 bases at J, with 13 bases in the middle. Germline V CDR1 and CDR2: SGHTA, FQGNSA. The CDR3 has 15 amino acids. The CDR3 sequence is CASSISRDMNTEAFF. In DNA form, the CDR3 reads TGTGCCAGCAGCATAAGCAGGGATATGAACACTGAAGCTTTCTTT.

As concerns this clone: Sequence at one end of the junction differs from germline and may be a read error. The chain joins TRBV28 to TRBJ2-3; the D gene is possibly TRBD2 (6 bases). The CDR3 covers 14 residues. CDR1 is MDHEN, CDR2 SYDVKM, per germline. The CDR3: CASSLLTSTDTQYF. The CDR3 DNA reads TGTGCCAGCAGTTTACTTACTAGCACCGATACGCAGTATTTT.

As regards this clone: At one end, the junction sequence differs from germline, possibly due to a read error. The CDR3 DNA sequence: TGTGCTAGCAGCGACTTTACAGGGGACGAGCAGTACTTC. Its translation is CASSDFTGDEQYF. The V and J genes are TRBV7-7 and TRBJ2-7, with 7 bases lining up with TRBD1. The CDR3 contains 13 residues. CDR1 SSHAT and CDR2 FNYEAQ come from the germline V gene (reference sequence).

V is TRBV10-1 and J is TRBJ1-3, with TRBD1 as a possible D gene (6 bases). Trimming cost V 9 bases and J 0 bases, with 18 bases left between them. In germline, CDR1 is WNHNN, CDR2 SYGVQD (reference sequence). The CDR3 contains 16 residues. CDR3 sequence reads: CARGAGALVSGNTIYF. The CDR3, as DNA: TGCGCCAGGGGGGCAGGGGCCCTCGTCTCTGGAAACACCATATATTTT.

The rearrangement uses TRBV6-4 and TRBJ1-5; D unclear. The germline CDR1 and CDR2 sequences are MRHNA and SNTAGT. This CDR3 has 14 residues. V dropped 6 bases and J dropped 4 bases, with 13 bases sitting between them. The CDR3 loop reads CASRNFHFNQPQHF. The CDR3 nucleotides are TGTGCCAGCAGAAACTTCCACTTTAATCAGCCCCAGCATTTT.

The gene calls are TRBV18 and TRBJ2-6, with a weak D call TRBD1 (6 bases). The germline gives CDR1 KGHSH, CDR2 LQKENI. CDR3 length equals 17 residues. Between the trimmed V and J ends, which lost 4 bases and 0 bases, there was a span of 13 bases. CDR3 region: CASSLGTTSSGANVLTF. The CDR3 nucleotides read TGTGCCAGCTCACTCGGGACAACCAGCTCTGGGGCCAACGTCCTGACTTTC.

In nucleotides, the CDR3 is TGTGCCAGCAGCATCCTACCCGGTAGGACAGGGTTCAATGAGCAGTTCTTC. As protein: CASSILPGRTGFNEQFF. The genes are TRBV11-2 and TRBJ2-1, with 8 nucleotides matching TRBD1. Germline CDR1 SGHAT, CDR2 FQNNGV. Unmatched junction bases numbered 15, after V lost 5 bases and J lost 6 bases. The CDR3 is made up of 17 amino acids. Complete variable domain (other parts from reference TRBV11-2 and TRBJ2-1): EAGVAQSPRYKIIEKRQSVAFWCNPISGHATLYWYQQILGQGPKLLIQFQNNGVVDDSQLPKDRFSAERLKGVDSTLKIQPAKLEDSAVYLCASSILPGRTGFNEQFFGPGTRLTVL.

The gene calls are TRBV5-6 and TRBJ1-1; D remains unclear. CDR3 size: 11 residues. Per germline, CDR1 SGHDT and CDR2 YYEEEE. Trimming removed 4 bases from V and 6 bases from J, with 7 bases in between. The CDR3 region is CASSLFSEAFF. In nucleotides, the CDR3 is TGTGCCAGCAGCCTGTTTTCTGAAGCTTTCTTT.

V gene TRBV25-1 combines with J gene TRBJ2-1; the D is unclear. Deletions cut 1 base from V and 5 bases from J, with 15 bases between. The CDR3 consists of 16 residues. Germline CDR1 and CDR2: MGHDK and SYGVNS. The CDR3, as DNA: TGTGCCAGCAGTGAATTAAGATACTACGATAACAATGAGCAGTTCTTC. Translated: CASSELRYYDNNEQFF.

The gene calls are TRBV28 and TRBJ1-2; TRBD1 might be the D (6 bases). The V and J ends lost 8 bases and 0 bases respectively, with 16 bases between them. The germline V gene has CDR1 MDHEN and CDR2 SYDVKM. The CDR3 length is 15 residues. The CDR3 bases are TGTGCCAGCGGAGACAGGAACCCAGCTAACTATGGCTACACCTTC. Amino acid sequence: CASGDRNPANYGYTF.

The chain combines TRBV7-8 with TRBJ2-1; no definite D call. CDR3 length: 13 residues. Germline lookup yields CDR1 SGHVS and CDR2 FQNEAQ. Trimming took 1 base from V and 8 from J, leaving 9 bases between them. CDR3 sequence reads: CASSLDRMDEQFF. For the CDR3, the DNA is TGTGCCAGCAGCTTAGACAGAATGGATGAGCAGTTCTTC.

V and J are TRBV19 and TRBJ1-5; D might be TRBD1 (6 bases). V was cut by 3 bases and J by 9 bases, with 18 bases left in between. The CDR3 runs 15 residues. Germline V gene lookup returns CDR1 LNHDA and CDR2 SQIVND (reference sequence). CDR3: CASSIGRQAAWPQHF. CDR3 bases: TGTGCCAGTAGTATCGGTCGACAGGCCGCTTGGCCCCAGCATTTT.

The V and J genes are TRBV6-6 and TRBJ1-2, with 10 bases fitting TRBD1. The CDR3 has 12 amino acids. The germline V gene encodes CDR1 MNHNY and CDR2 SVGAGI (reference sequence). V was pared by 9 bases and J by 6 bases, with 4 bases of the junction left unmatched. This CDR3 is CARRQGADGYTF. The DNA of the CDR3 is TGTGCCAGAAGACAGGGGGCTGATGGCTACACCTTC.

The genes are TRBV5-1 and TRBJ2-2; D might be TRBD2 (5 bases). Germline V gene sequence: CDR1 SGHRS, CDR2 YFSETQ. The length of the CDR3 is 15 residues. The V end was cut by 0 bases, the J end by 1 base, with 7 bases between. The CDR3 region has the DNA TGCGCCAGCAGCTTGGACGGGGTGAACACCGGGGAGCTGTTTTTT. It translates to CASSLDGVNTGELFF.

The CDR3 DNA sequence: TGTGCCAGCACTCCGACAGGGAATGGCTACACCTTC. Translation gives CASTPTGNGYTF. The chain links TRBV2 to TRBJ1-2; 7 bases agree with TRBD1. V dropped 7 bases and J dropped 6; count of bases not matched to a gene: 5. Germline V gives CDR1 SNHLY, CDR2 FYNNEI. The CDR3 covers 12 residues.

This chain joins TRBV5-6 and TRBJ2-1, with 8 bases identical to TRBD2. The V segment lost 2 bases and the J segment 7 bases; nucleotides outside the gene matches: 14. The CDR3 consists of 17 residues. Germline CDR1 and CDR2: SGHDT and YYEEEE. CDR3 sequence reads: CASSLTTGTRGKNEQFF. CDR3 bases: TGTGCCAGCAGCTTAACTACCGGGACTAGAGGGAAAAATGAGCAGTTCTTC.

V and J are TRBV19 and TRBJ2-7, with TRBD1 matching over 8 bases. This CDR3 region has 16 residues. J gave up 4 bases and V 3 bases, and 11 bases lay outside the gene matches. Germline V lookup: CDR1 LNHDA, CDR2 SQIVND (reference sequence). This chain's CDR3 is CASSMEGITGGYEQYF. CDR3 DNA sequence: TGTGCCAGTAGTATGGAAGGGATAACAGGGGGTTACGAGCAGTACTTC.

The count of this clone is one. V usage is TRBV5-4 and J usage is TRBJ2-2; tentative D call: TRBD1 (5 bases). CDR1 and CDR2 from the germline V gene are SGHNT and YYREEE (reference sequence). The CDR3 runs to 14 residues. Trimming removed 3 bases at V and 2 bases at J, with 8 bases between. The CDR3 sequence: CASSSQGNTGELFF. The CDR3 DNA sequence: TGTGCCAGCAGCTCCCAGGGTAACACCGGGGAGCTGTTTTTT.

The chain has TRBV21-1 and TRBJ2-2; the D call of TRBD2 is as the table states it, not checked on the DNA. TRBV21-1 is shown as a pseudogene. The CDR3 is 14 amino acids. The CDR3 DNA reads as TGTGCCAGCAGCGGACTAGCGCAGGGGGGGGAGCTGTTTTTT. This encodes CASSGLAQGGELFF.

This clone was observed a few times. The chain combines TRBV9 with TRBJ2-3; weak D call: TRBD2 (5 bases). This CDR3 is built from 15 residues. CDR1 and CDR2 from the germline V gene are SGDLS and YYNGEE. With 0 bases removed from V and 0 bases from J, the gap between germline ends came to 8 bases. Here the CDR3 DNA reads TGTGCCAGCAGCGTAGAAGGCGGGAGCACAGATACGCAGTATTTT. This sequence encodes CASSVEGGSTDTQYF. Filled out from reference TRBV9 and TRBJ2-3, the complete variable domain reads DSGVTQTPKHLITATGQRVTLRCSPRSGDLSVYWYQQSLDQGLQFLIQYYNGEERAKGNILERFSAQQFPDLHSELNLSSLELGDSALYFCASSVEGGSTDTQYFGPGTRLTVL.